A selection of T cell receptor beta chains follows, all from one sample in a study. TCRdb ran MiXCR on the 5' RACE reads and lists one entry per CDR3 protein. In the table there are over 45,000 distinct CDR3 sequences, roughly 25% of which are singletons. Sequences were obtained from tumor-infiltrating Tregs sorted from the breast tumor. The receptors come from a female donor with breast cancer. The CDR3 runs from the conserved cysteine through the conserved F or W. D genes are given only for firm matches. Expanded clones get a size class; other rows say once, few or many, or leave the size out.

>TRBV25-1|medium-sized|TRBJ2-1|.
CASSERAPGGIANEQFF
TGTGCCAGCAGTGAACGGGCCCCTGGGGGGATTGCGAATGAGCAGTTCTTC
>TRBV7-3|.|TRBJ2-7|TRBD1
CASSPTGGASYEQYF
TGTGCCAGCAGTCCCACAGGGGGCGCTTCCTACGAGCAGTACTTC
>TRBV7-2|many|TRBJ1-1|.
CASSQTMNTEAFF
TGTGCCAGCAGCCAAACTATGAACACTGAAGCTTTCTTT
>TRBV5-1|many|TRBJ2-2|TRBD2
CASSWTSVVTGELFF
TGCGCCAGCAGCTGGACTAGCGTCGTCACCGGGGAGCTGTTTTTT
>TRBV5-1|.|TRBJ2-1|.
CASSLAGSSSYNEQFF
TGCGCCAGCAGCTTGGCGGGATCGAGCTCCTACAATGAGCAGTTCTTC
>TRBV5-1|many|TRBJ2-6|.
CASRWDTGANVLTF
TGCGCCAGCAGGTGGGATACTGGGGCCAACGTCCTGACTTTC
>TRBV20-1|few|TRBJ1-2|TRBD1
CSATMTGDGYTF
TGCAGTGCTACCATGACAGGGGATGGCTACACCTTC
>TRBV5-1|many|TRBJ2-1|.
CASSLEDSYNEQFF
TGCGCCAGCAGCTTGGAGGACAGCTACAATGAGCAGTTCTTC
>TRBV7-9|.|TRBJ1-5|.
CAGSRDGNQPQHF
TGTGCCGGCAGCCGAGACGGTAATCAGCCCCAGCATTTT
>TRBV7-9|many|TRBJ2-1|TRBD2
CASSLSLAGAYNEQFF
TGTGCCAGCAGCTTATCACTAGCGGGAGCCTACAATGAGCAGTTCTTC
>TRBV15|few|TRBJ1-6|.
CATSRDLVGNSPLHF
TGTGCCACCAGCAGAGATCTGGTGGGAAATTCACCCCTCCACTTT
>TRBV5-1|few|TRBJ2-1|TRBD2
CASSLWGAPGLANEQFF
TGCGCCAGCAGCTTGTGGGGGGCTCCGGGACTAGCAAATGAGCAGTTCTTC
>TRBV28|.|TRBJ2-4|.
CASSSHTLKNIQYF
TGTGCCAGCAGTTCGCACACTCTAAAAAACATTCAGTACTTC
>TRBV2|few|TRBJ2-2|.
CASSGGLPSTGELFF
TGTGCCAGCAGTGGGGGACTTCCGAGCACCGGGGAGCTGTTTTTT
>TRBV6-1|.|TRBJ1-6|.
CASSTQGAGDSPLHF
TGTGCCAGCAGTACCCAAGGGGCTGGGGATTCACCCCTCCACTTT
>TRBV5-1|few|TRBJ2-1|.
CASSLGLNNNEQFF
TGCGCCAGCAGCTTGGGGCTTAACAACAATGAGCAGTTCTTC
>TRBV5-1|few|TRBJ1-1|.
CASSPQVGMNTEAFF
TGCGCCAGCAGCCCCCAGGTGGGGATGAACACTGAAGCTTTCTTT
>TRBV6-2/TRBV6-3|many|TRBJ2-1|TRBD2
CASSYGLAAYNEQFF
TGTGCCAGCAGTTACGGACTAGCGGCTTACAATGAGCAGTTCTTC
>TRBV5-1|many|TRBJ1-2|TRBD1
CASSIDREGYTF
TGCGCCAGCAGCATCGACAGGGAAGGCTACACCTTC
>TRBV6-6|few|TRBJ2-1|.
CASSYIAEEQFF
TGTGCCAGCAGTTACATAGCGGAAGAGCAGTTCTTC
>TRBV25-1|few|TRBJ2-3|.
CASSDGGMDTQYF
TGTGCCAGCAGTGACGGAGGTATGGATACGCAGTATTTT
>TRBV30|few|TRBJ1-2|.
CAWSESPVYGYTF
TGTGCCTGGAGTGAGTCGCCAGTCTATGGCTACACCTTC
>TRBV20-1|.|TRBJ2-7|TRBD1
CSARTPGQGTTYEQYF
TGCAGTGCTAGAACTCCGGGACAGGGGACCACCTACGAGCAGTACTTC
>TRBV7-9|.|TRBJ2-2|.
CASSHGGSFYTGELFF
TGTGCCAGCAGCCATGGGGGGAGTTTTTACACCGGGGAGCTGTTTTTT
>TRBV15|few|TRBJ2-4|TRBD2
CARGDLAKNIQYF
TGTGCCCGGGGGGACTTAGCCAAAAACATTCAGTACTTC
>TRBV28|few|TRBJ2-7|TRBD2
CASSLLGWGGTTYEQYF
TGTGCCAGCAGTTTATTGGGGTGGGGAGGGACCACCTACGAGCAGTACTTC
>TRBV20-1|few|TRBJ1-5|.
CSARNPTGGYNQPQHF
TGCAGTGCTAGGAATCCCACCGGGGGCTATAATCAGCCCCAGCATTTT
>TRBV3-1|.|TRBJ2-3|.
CASSQTKDTQYF
TGTGCCAGCAGCCAGACAAAAGATACGCAGTATTTT
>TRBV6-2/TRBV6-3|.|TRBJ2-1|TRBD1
CASRPPGGGEQFF
TGTGCCAGCAGGCCCCCAGGGGGCGGTGAGCAGTTCTTC
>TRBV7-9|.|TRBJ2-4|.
CASSTQGGLNIQYF
TGTGCCAGCAGCACGCAGGGGGGGTTGAACATTCAGTACTTC
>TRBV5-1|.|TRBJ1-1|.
CASSSPRRGNKEAFF
TGCGCCAGCAGCTCCCCCCGACGGGGGAATAAGGAAGCTTTCTTT
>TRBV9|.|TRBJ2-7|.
CASSVGLAYEQYF
TGTGCCAGCAGCGTAGGACTAGCCTACGAGCAGTACTTC
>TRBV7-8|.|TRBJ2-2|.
CASSLDSANTGELFF
TGTGCCAGCAGCTTAGACAGTGCGAACACCGGGGAGCTGTTTTTT
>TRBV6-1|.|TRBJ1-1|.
CASQLKQGKTEAFF
TGTGCCAGCCAGCTTAAGCAGGGGAAAACTGAAGCTTTCTTT
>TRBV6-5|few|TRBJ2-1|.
CASSYRRSPYNEQFF
TGTGCCAGCAGTTACCGTAGGTCCCCCTACAATGAGCAGTTCTTC
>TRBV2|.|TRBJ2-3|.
CASSEPLTDTQYF
TGTGCCAGCAGTGAACCACTCACAGATACGCAGTATTTT
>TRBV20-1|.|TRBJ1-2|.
CSALGLGGGYTF
TGCAGTGCCCTGGGACTTGGGGGTGGCTACACCTTC
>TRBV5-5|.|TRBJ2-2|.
CASSFLYRVRTGELFF
TGTGCCAGCAGCTTTTTATACAGGGTTCGCACCGGGGAGCTGTTTTTT
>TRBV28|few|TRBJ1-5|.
CASSSLLHGVQPQHF
TGTGCCAGCAGTTCATTACTCCATGGGGTTCAGCCCCAGCATTTT
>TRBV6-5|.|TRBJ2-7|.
CASSEAHSPISYEQYF
TGTGCCAGCAGTGAAGCGCATAGCCCTATTTCCTACGAGCAGTACTTC
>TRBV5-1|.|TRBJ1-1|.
CASSLTGMNTEAFF
TGCGCCAGCAGCTTAACAGGTATGAACACTGAAGCTTTCTTT
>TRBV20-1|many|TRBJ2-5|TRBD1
CSATGGQETQYF
TGCAGTGCCACAGGGGGACAAGAGACCCAGTACTTC
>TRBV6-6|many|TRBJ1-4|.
CASSPGNEKLFF
TGTGCCAGCAGTCCAGGGAATGAAAAACTGTTTTTT
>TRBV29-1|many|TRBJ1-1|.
CSVVVTPGTEAFF
TGCAGCGTTGTTGTCACCCCGGGCACTGAAGCTTTCTTT
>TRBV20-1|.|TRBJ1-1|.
CSVLGSGTTEAFF
TGCAGTGTTCTCGGATCGGGGACCACTGAAGCTTTCTTT
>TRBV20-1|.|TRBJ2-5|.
CSATGQQETQYF
TGCAGTGCTACCGGTCAGCAAGAGACCCAGTACTTC
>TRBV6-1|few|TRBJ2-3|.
CASSLTYSDTQYF
TGTGCCAGCAGCTTGACGTACTCTGATACGCAGTATTTT
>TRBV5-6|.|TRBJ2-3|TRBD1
CASSVDRADTQYF
TGTGCCAGCAGCGTGGACAGGGCGGATACGCAGTATTTT
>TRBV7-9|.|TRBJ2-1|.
CASSLVSDYNEQFF
TGTGCCAGCAGCTTGGTCTCGGACTACAATGAGCAGTTCTTC
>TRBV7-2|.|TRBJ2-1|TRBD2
CASSSNSGSSYNEQFF
TGTGCCAGCAGCTCCAATAGCGGGAGCTCCTACAATGAGCAGTTCTTC
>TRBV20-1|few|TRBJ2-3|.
CSARDRGPSTDTQYF
TGCAGTGCTAGAGATAGGGGACCTAGCACAGATACGCAGTATTTT
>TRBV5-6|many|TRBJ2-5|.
CASSFRGGRETQYF
TGTGCCAGCAGCTTTCGAGGGGGTCGAGAGACCCAGTACTTC
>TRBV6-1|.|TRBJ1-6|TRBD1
CASRPRQGYNSPLHF
TGTGCCAGCAGACCGAGACAGGGCTATAATTCACCCCTCCACTTT